The rows below give T cell receptor beta chains drawn from one sample of a study of cytomegalovirus exposure and HLA in healthy donors. The data were produced by immunoSEQ multiplex PCR, yet TCRdb's version contains in-frame clones alone and is incomplete. The top ten hold approximately 22% of the sample, which has around 100,000 clones, roughly 85% seen once. The source material was PBMCs. All receptors derive from a man aged 18 to 35 in good health and CMV-seropositive. CDR3s include the opening cysteine and the closing phenylalanine or tryptophan. A D gene is named only where the DNA matches it firmly. Only part of the rows carry a size: once, few, many, or a class if the clone is expanded.

clone_size,v_call,d_call,j_call,cdr3_aa,cdr3_nt
.,TRBV7-9,TRBD1,TRBJ1-2,CASSSPDRAGGYTF,TGTGCCAGCAGCTCGCCTGACAGGGCGGGAGGCTACACCTTC
.,TRBV30,.,TRBJ1-2,CAWSVDSGLGYGYTF,TGTGCCTGGAGTGTGGATTCTGGGCTGGGTTATGGCTACACCTTC
.,TRBV14,.,TRBJ1-4,CASSQSYAAPLEKLFF,TGTGCCAGCAGCCAATCGTACGCGGCACCTTTGGAAAAACTGTTTTTT
.,TRBV11-2,TRBD1,TRBJ2-1,CASSVAGTGSDEQFF,TGTGCCAGCAGCGTCGCCGGGACAGGTTCTGATGAGCAGTTCTTC
.,TRBV7-9,.,TRBJ2-2,CASSLAQAANTGELFF,TGTGCCAGCAGCTTAGCCCAGGCAGCGAACACCGGGGAGCTGTTTTTT
few,TRBV4-2,.,TRBJ2-5,CASSQGTEETQYF,TGTGCCAGCAGCCAAGGGACAGAAGAGACCCAGTACTTC
.,TRBV5-1,TRBD1,TRBJ2-1,CASRVVVGRGLNEQFF,TGCGCCAGCAGGGTCGTTGTCGGCAGGGGGCTTAATGAGCAGTTCTTC
few,TRBV11-2,.,TRBJ1-3,CASSVSITTGNTIYF,TGTGCCAGCAGCGTCAGTATTACAACTGGAAACACCATATATTTT
few,TRBV2,.,TRBJ1-2,CASKSHNYGYTF,TGTGCCAGCAAGAGTCACAACTATGGCTACACCTTC
once,TRBV5-1,.,TRBJ2-7,CASSTDRDNEQYF,TGTGCCAGCAGTACTGACAGAGACAACGAGCAGTACTTC
.,TRBV5-4,.,TRBJ1-3,CASSPNSGNTIYF,TGTGCCAGCAGCCCCAACTCTGGAAACACCATATATTTT
.,TRBV5-8,TRBD2,TRBJ2-3,CASSLGLAGDTDTQYF,TGTGCCAGCAGCTTGGGACTAGCGGGAGACACAGATACGCAGTATTTT
.,TRBV28,.,TRBJ2-7,CASSLRGYEQYF,TGTGCCAGCAGTCTCAGGGGCTACGAGCAGTACTTC
.,TRBV7-9,TRBD1,TRBJ2-7,CASSSGTGDPHSYEQYF,TGTGCCAGCAGCTCCGGGACAGGGGACCCACACTCCTACGAGCAGTACTTC
once,TRBV12-5,.,TRBJ1-2,CASGTAINYGYTF,TGTGCTAGTGGGACAGCTATTAACTATGGCTACACCTTC
.,TRBV2,.,TRBJ1-1,CASSDRYTEAFF,TGTGCCAGCAGTGACAGGTACACTGAAGCTTTCTTT
.,TRBV4-1,TRBD1,TRBJ2-4,CASSQANRGRAKNIQYF,TGCGCCAGCAGCCAAGCCAACAGGGGAAGAGCCAAAAACATTCAGTACTTC
.,TRBV4-1,.,TRBJ1-4,CASSQESQATNEKLFF,TGCGCCAGCAGCCAAGAGTCCCAGGCAACTAATGAAAAACTGTTTTTT
.,TRBV18,TRBD1,TRBJ2-2,CASSPTGGTGELFF,TGTGCCAGCTCACCAACAGGGGGAACCGGGGAGCTGTTTTTT
.,TRBV7-9,TRBD1,TRBJ2-7,CASSPQGAYEQYF,TGTGCCAGCAGCCCACAGGGGGCCTACGAGCAGTACTTC
once,TRBV7-3,.,TRBJ2-1,CASSLTRYNEQFF,TGTGCCAGCAGCTTAACTCGGTACAATGAGCAGTTCTTC
.,TRBV11-2,TRBD2,TRBJ2-5,CASSSGLAGASGWETQYF,TGTGCCAGCAGCTCGGGACTAGCGGGAGCCTCCGGGTGGGAGACCCAGTACTTC
.,TRBV5-8,TRBD1,TRBJ2-5,CASSPGQAQETQYF,TGTGCCAGCAGCCCCGGACAGGCTCAAGAGACCCAGTACTTC
once,TRBV14,TRBD1,TRBJ1-1,CASSQYEGAGTEAFF,TGTGCCAGCAGCCAATACGAGGGGGCGGGCACTGAAGCTTTCTTT
.,TRBV2,.,TRBJ1-2,CASRDYRVRYGYTF,TGTGCCAGCAGGGATTACAGGGTTCGCTATGGCTACACCTTC